This T cell receptor beta chain is drawn from a study of T cell responses to AZD1222 COVID-19 vaccine. This CDR3 contains 15 residues. The V gene end was trimmed by 5 bases and the J gene end by 4 bases; junction bases not matched to a gene: 7. CDR1 and CDR2 from the germline V gene are MNHEY and SVGAGI. Measured with immunoSEQ multiplex PCR; TCRdb has only the in-frame clones, and not every one. The table has approximately 150,000 clones, around 91% seen once. This sample comprised peripheral blood, obtained 28 days after the second AZD1222 dose. This clonotype originated in an adult who received the AZD1222 COVID-19 vaccine. This chain joins TRBV6-5 and TRBJ2-2, with 7 nucleotides matching TRBD1. The CDR3 loop is CASSTLPGGTGELFF. In DNA, the CDR3 is TGTGCCAGCAGTACCCTCCCAGGGGGCACCGGGGAGCTGTTTTTT.